This T cell receptor (beta chain) derives from a study of radiotherapy plus CTLA-4 blockade in lung cancer (dated by TCRdb to the late 2010s). With respect to the entire study: Objective responses occurred in roughly 20% of enrolled patients, and around 30% achieved disease control. The research as a whole found: The strongest predictors of response were reported to be early dynamic shifts in blood T cell clones along with a rise in serum interferon-beta following radiation. TCR clones derived from tumors expanded in peripheral blood after treatment with radiotherapy and ipilimumab.

Receptors were amplified or captured by the immunoSEQ multiplex PCR assay. TCRdb's version of the immuneACCESS table is confined to in-frame rearrangements and falls short of the full clone set. An unresolved V gene accounts for under half of the shortfall where checked; the remainder is of unknown origin. In this sample the table shows roughly 63,000 clones, around three quarters of which occur a single time. The leading ten clones occupy about 9% of the sample. In this study, focal radiation therapy paired with CTLA-4 blockade (ipilimumab) was tested in patients who had chemo-refractory metastatic non-small-cell lung cancer. A note on this clone: Its antigen remains undetermined. The sample holds no much larger clone one base away, and base qualities are not on file.

The junction shows trimming of 2 bases on V and 6 bases on J, and the gene matches do not reach 4 bases of it. Including cysteine and phenylalanine, the CDR3 has 14 amino acids. Just CDR3 DNA is preserved here, 42 bases in frame from base 1. CDR1 GTSNPN and CDR2 SVGIG are derived from the germline V gene (reference sequence). The source was peripheral blood, collected from a patient treated with radiotherapy plus ipilimumab. This clonotype was obtained from a human donor with non-small cell lung cancer whose response to radiotherapy plus ipilimumab could not be evaluated. The V and J segments used are TRBV30 and TRBJ2-1, and 10 junction bases match TRBD1. In nucleotide form, the sequence is TGTGCCTGGAGTAGACAGGGGGCAGGCAATGAGCAGTTCTTC. Translated, this is CAWSRQGAGNEQFF.